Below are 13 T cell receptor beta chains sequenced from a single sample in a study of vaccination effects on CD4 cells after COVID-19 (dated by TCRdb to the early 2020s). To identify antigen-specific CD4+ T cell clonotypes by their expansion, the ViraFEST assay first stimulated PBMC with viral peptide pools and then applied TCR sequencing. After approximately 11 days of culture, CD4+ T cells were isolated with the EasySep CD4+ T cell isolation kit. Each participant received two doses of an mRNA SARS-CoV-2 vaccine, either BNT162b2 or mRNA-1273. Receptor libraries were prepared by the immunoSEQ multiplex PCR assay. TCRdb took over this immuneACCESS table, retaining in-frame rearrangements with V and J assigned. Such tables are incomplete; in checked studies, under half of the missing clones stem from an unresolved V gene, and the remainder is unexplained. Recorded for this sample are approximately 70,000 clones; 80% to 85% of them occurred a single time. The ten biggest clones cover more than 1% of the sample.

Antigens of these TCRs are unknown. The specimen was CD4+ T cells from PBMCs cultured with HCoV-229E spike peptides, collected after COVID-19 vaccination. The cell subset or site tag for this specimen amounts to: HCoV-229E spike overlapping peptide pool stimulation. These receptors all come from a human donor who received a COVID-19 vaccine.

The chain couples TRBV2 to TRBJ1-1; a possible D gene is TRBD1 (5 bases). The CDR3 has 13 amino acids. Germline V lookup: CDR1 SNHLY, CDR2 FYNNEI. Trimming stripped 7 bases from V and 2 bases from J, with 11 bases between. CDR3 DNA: TGTGCCAGCAAGATACAGGCCAACACTGAAGCTTTCTTT. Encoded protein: CASKIQANTEAFF.

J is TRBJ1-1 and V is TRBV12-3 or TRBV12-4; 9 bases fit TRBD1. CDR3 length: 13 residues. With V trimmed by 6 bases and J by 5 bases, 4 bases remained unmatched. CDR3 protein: CASSRQGGTEAFF. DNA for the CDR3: TGTGCCAGCAGCCGACAGGGGGGGACTGAAGCTTTCTTT.

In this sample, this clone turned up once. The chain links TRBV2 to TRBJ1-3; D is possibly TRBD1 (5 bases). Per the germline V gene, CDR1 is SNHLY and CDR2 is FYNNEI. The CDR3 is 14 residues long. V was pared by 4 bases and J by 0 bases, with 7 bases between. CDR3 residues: CASSVQGSGNTIYF. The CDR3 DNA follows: TGTGCCAGCAGTGTCCAGGGCTCTGGAAACACCATATATTTT.

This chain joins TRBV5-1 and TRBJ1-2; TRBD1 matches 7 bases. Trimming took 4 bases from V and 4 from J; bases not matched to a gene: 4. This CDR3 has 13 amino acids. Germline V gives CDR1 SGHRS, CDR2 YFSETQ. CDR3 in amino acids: CASSDDRVYGYTF. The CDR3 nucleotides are TGCGCCAGCAGCGATGACAGGGTCTATGGCTACACCTTC.

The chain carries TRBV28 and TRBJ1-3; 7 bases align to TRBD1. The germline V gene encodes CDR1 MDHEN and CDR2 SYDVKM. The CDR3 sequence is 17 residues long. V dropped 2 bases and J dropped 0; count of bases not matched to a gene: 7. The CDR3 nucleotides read TGTGCCAGCAGTTTAAAAGGACAGGCGGGCTCTGGAAACACCATATATTTT. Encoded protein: CASSLKGQAGSGNTIYF.

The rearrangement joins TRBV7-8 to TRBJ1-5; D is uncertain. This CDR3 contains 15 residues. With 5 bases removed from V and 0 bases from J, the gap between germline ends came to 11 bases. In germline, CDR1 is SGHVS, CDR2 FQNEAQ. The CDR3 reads CASSALDYSNQPQHF. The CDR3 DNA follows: TGTGCCAGCAGCGCCCTAGACTATAGCAATCAGCCCCAGCATTTT.

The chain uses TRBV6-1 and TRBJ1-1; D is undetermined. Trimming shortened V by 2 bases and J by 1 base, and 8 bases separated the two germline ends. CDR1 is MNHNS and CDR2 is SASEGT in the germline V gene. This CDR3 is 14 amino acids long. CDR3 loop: CASSEFAENTEAFF. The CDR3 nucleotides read TGTGCCAGCAGTGAATTTGCGGAGAACACTGAAGCTTTCTTT.

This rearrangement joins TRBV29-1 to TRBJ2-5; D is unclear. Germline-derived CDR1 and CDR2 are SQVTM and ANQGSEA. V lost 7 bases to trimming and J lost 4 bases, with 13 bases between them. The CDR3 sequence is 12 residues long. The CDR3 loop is CSADPARETQYF. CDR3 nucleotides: TGCAGCGCTGACCCCGCGCGAGAGACCCAGTACTTC.

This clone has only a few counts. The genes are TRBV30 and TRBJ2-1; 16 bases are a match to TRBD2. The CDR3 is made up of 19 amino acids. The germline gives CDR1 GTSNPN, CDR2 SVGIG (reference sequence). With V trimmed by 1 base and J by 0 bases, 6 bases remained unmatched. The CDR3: CAWSGGLAGGLSSYNEQFF. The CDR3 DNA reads TGTGCCTGGAGTGGGGGACTAGCGGGGGGGCTAAGCTCCTACAATGAGCAGTTCTTC.

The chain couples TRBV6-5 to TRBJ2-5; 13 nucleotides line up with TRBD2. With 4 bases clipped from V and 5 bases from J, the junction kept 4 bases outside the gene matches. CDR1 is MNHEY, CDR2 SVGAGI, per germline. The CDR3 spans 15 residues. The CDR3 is CASSLTSGGLETQYF. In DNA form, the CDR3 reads TGTGCCAGCAGTTTGACTAGCGGGGGGCTCGAGACCCAGTACTTC.

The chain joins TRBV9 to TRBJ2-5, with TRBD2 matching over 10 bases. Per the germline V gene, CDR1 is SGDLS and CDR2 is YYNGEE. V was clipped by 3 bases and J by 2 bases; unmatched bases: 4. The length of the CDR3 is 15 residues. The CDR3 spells CASSAVLAGQETQYF. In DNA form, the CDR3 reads TGTGCCAGCAGCGCCGTACTAGCGGGGCAAGAGACCCAGTACTTC.

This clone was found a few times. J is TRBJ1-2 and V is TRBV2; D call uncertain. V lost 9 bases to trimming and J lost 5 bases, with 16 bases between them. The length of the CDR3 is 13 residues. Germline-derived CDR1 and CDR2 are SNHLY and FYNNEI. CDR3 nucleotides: TGTGCCAGTCATGTGGCCAGCAGTTATGGCTACACCTTC. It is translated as CASHVASSYGYTF.

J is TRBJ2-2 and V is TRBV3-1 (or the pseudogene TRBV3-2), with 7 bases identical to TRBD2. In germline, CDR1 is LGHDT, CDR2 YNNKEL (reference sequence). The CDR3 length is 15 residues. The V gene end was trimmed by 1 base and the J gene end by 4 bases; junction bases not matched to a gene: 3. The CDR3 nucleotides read TGTGCCAGCAGCCAAGTATGGGGGGGCACCGGGGAGCTGTTTTTT. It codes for CASSQVWGGTGELFF.